Shown below are 28 T cell receptor beta chains from a single sample sequenced in a study of T cells in localized non-small cell lung cancer. Sequenced by immunoSEQ multiplex PCR; TCRdb stores in-frame clones only, minus some. Of about 1,400 clones in the sample, 33% were seen once. Sample: lung tumor tissue, taken before any cancer treatment. Receptors were obtained from a man aged 35-69 years with stage II lung adenocarcinoma.

This clone was picked up a small number of times. This chain uses TRBV15 with TRBJ2-7; TRBD1 is a possible D gene (5 bases). The germline V gene encodes CDR1 LNHNV and CDR2 YYDKDF (reference sequence). CDR3 size: 15 residues. The V end lost 3 bases, the J end lost 1 base, and 13 bases lay between the germline ends. The CDR3 DNA reads as TGTGCCACCAGCAGGGAGACAGCACCTTCCTACGAGCAGTACTTC. Its translation is CATSRETAPSYEQYF.

This clone was picked up a small number of times. The chain joins TRBV30 to TRBJ2-3; 7 positions match TRBD2. CDR1 is GTSNPN and CDR2 is SVGIG in the germline V gene (reference sequence). The CDR3 runs to 16 residues. V trimming: 0 bases; J trimming: 1 base; junction bases outside the gene matches: 7. CDR3 sequence reads: CAWSVMASGRTDTQYF. CDR3 DNA sequence: TGTGCCTGGAGTGTAATGGCTAGCGGACGCACAGATACGCAGTATTTT.

The V and J genes are TRBV30 and TRBJ2-7; D call uncertain. With 7 bases removed from V and 0 bases from J, the gap between germline ends came to 10 bases. Germline loops: CDR1 GTSNPN, CDR2 SVGIG (reference sequence). The CDR3 is made up of 12 amino acids. The DNA of the CDR3 is TGTGCCTTGGTGACACGCTCCTACGAGCAGTACTTC. Translation: CALVTRSYEQYF.

This clone has a handful of counts. The chain couples TRBV11-3 to TRBJ2-5; 8 bases agree with TRBD2. Per germline, CDR1 SGHNT and CDR2 YENEEA. The CDR3 sequence is 15 residues long. Losses at the gene ends were 5 bases for V and 5 bases for J; bases not matched to a gene: 10. Written as DNA, the CDR3 is TGTGCCAGCAGCGGGACTAGAGGCCTTGGGGAGACCCAGTACTTC. Translating it yields CASSGTRGLGETQYF.

This clone was observed a handful of times. The chain recombines TRBV9 with TRBJ2-1; no definite D call. CDR1 SGDLS and CDR2 YYNGEE come from the germline V gene. V was cut by 0 bases and J by 0 bases, with 7 bases left in between. The CDR3 runs to 15 residues. The CDR3 sequence: CASSVGRGSYNEQFF. Written as DNA, the CDR3 is TGTGCCAGCAGCGTAGGGCGTGGCTCCTACAATGAGCAGTTCTTC.

The chain couples TRBV5-1 to TRBJ2-5; TRBD2 aligns across 11 bases. CDR1 is SGHRS and CDR2 is YFSETQ in the germline V gene. The V and J ends lost 5 bases and 4 bases, in that order; junction bases with no gene match: 4. The CDR3 has 14 amino acids. CDR3 nucleotide sequence: TGCGCCAGCAGTTATGGGACTAGCGGAGAGACCCAGTACTTC. Protein: CASSYGTSGETQYF.

The rearrangement joins TRBV6-8 to TRBJ1-2, with TRBD1 matching 7 bases. The V gene end was trimmed by 2 bases and the J gene end by 0 bases; junction bases not matched to a gene: 3. CDR1 and CDR2 (germline): MNHGY, SAAAGT. The CDR3 extends over 15 amino acids. CDR3 sequence reads: CASSYRTGANYGYTF. In DNA form, the CDR3 reads TGTGCCAGCAGTTACCGGACAGGAGCTAACTATGGCTACACCTTC.

This clone was seen a handful of times. The CDR3 DNA reads TGTGCCAGTAGTATAGAGCGTAAGAGCTCCTACGAGCAGTACTTC. This gives the protein CASSIERKSSYEQYF. The chain joins TRBV19 to TRBJ2-7, with D unclear. The CDR3 is made up of 15 amino acids. V lost 0 bases, J lost 0 bases, and 9 bases lay in between. Germline CDR1 and CDR2: LNHDA and SQIVND (reference sequence).

This chain joins TRBV18 and TRBJ2-3; the D call may be TRBD1 or TRBD2 (5 bases each). This CDR3 is built from 17 residues. The germline CDR1 and CDR2 sequences are KGHSH and LQKENI. The ends were cut back, 0 bases at V and 0 bases at J, with 13 bases in the middle. CDR3: CASSPPGRGGSTDTQYF. The CDR3 bases are TGTGCCAGCTCACCACCGGGTCGGGGCGGGAGCACAGATACGCAGTATTTT.

This clone was found a few times. This sequence joins TRBV9 and TRBJ1-1; 8 positions agree with TRBD1. The CDR3 is made up of 12 amino acids. The V gene's germline CDR1 is SGDLS and CDR2 YYNGEE. V lost 5 bases and J lost 10; bases outside the gene matches: 7. This chain's CDR3 is CASSDPTGGAFF. The CDR3 bases are TGTGCCAGCAGTGACCCCACAGGGGGAGCTTTCTTT.

This clone was counted between two and nine times. The chain links TRBV5-1 to TRBJ2-5; D may be TRBD1 (6 bases). Germline V gives CDR1 SGHRS, CDR2 YFSETQ. The CDR3 runs to 15 residues. The V and J ends lost 2 bases and 2 bases respectively, with 13 bases between them. CDR3 in DNA: TGCGCCAGCAGCTTCTCAGGGGCCCCGCAAGAGACCCAGTACTTC. As protein: CASSFSGAPQETQYF.

The chain recombines TRBV30 with TRBJ2-2; D not resolved. Between the trimmed V and J ends, which lost 3 bases and 5 bases, there was a span of 16 bases. Germline V gene lookup returns CDR1 GTSNPN and CDR2 SVGIG (reference sequence). CDR3 length: 15 residues. Here the CDR3 DNA reads TGTGCCTGGAGCTCTACCAATGCGGAGACCGGGGAGCTGTTTTTT. It yields the protein CAWSSTNAETGELFF.

The rearrangement uses TRBV28 and TRBJ1-5; TRBD1 agrees at 10 bases. The V gene end was trimmed by 6 bases and the J gene end by 2 bases; junction bases not matched to a gene: 4. Germline CDR1 MDHEN, CDR2 SYDVKM. The CDR3 spans 15 residues. In DNA, the CDR3 is TGTGCCAGCAGCCGGGGGACAGGGGGCAATCAGCCCCAGCATTTT. This encodes CASSRGTGGNQPQHF.

In its sample, this clone was seen a few times. The rearrangement links TRBV6-7 to TRBJ2-6; D not certain. TRBV6-7 is assigned to the ORF class and has an uncertain function. This CDR3 contains 15 residues. The V and J ends lost 6 bases and 0 bases respectively, with 9 bases between them. This CDR3 is CASSPPISGANVLTF. DNA for the CDR3: TGTGCCAGCAGCCCCCCCATCTCTGGGGCCAACGTCCTGACTTTC.

Relative to its sample, this clone is medium-sized. The V call is TRBV6-8, the J call TRBJ2-1; D is possibly TRBD1 (5 bases). Trimming removed 5 bases from V and 12 bases from J, with 17 bases in between. CDR3 length: 13 residues. The germline gives CDR1 MNHGY, CDR2 SAAAGT. The CDR3 nucleotides are TGTGCCAGCAGTGCAATTGAAGGACAAGGGCAGTTCTTC. Translation gives CASSAIEGQGQFF.

This clone is classed as medium-sized. This rearrangement joins TRBV6-8 to TRBJ1-5; D unresolved. The germline V and J ends were trimmed by 6 bases and 3 bases, with 6 bases remaining between them. This CDR3 has 12 residues. Looked up from germline, CDR1 is MNHGY and CDR2 is SAAAGT. The CDR3 sequence: CASRGPNQPQHF. CDR3 nucleotides: TGTGCCAGCAGAGGGCCCAATCAGCCCCAGCATTTT.

By its share, this clone is large. CDR3 nucleotides: TGTGCCAGCAGTTACAGCAGGGTCTGGGATTCCGAGCAGTACTTC. Translation gives CASSYSRVWDSEQYF. The chain couples TRBV6-8 to TRBJ2-7, with a possible D match to TRBD1 (5 bases). CDR1 and CDR2 from the germline V gene are MNHGY and SAAAGT. Between the trimmed V and J ends, which lost 2 bases and 6 bases, there was a span of 17 bases. The CDR3 is made up of 15 amino acids.

This clone was detected only a few times. The genes are TRBV6-8 and TRBJ2-3, with TRBD1 matching 8 bases. The CDR3 sequence is 16 residues long. Germline CDR1 reads MNHGY; CDR2 reads SAAAGT. V gave up 5 bases and J gave up 0 bases; unmatched junction bases: 7. CDR3 sequence: CASSARQGLSTDTQYF. The CDR3 DNA sequence: TGTGCCAGCAGTGCTCGACAGGGGCTGAGCACAGATACGCAGTATTTT.

The rearrangement joins TRBV15 to TRBJ2-7, with 10 bases aligning to TRBD2. Germline V gives CDR1 LNHNV, CDR2 YYDKDF (reference sequence). V shed 5 bases, J shed 1 base, and the junction held 8 bases outside the gene matches. The CDR3 totals 16 residues. CDR3 sequence reads: CATSSGLASGSYEQYF. The DNA for the CDR3 is TGTGCCACCAGCTCGGGACTAGCGAGTGGATCCTACGAGCAGTACTTC.

CDR3 in DNA: TGTGCCAGCAGCCCGCAAGGATTTACAACTAATGAAAAACTGTTTTTT. It yields the protein CASSPQGFTTNEKLFF. This sequence joins TRBV16 and TRBJ1-4; no clear D. Trimming took off 4 bases at V and 0 bases at J, with 12 bases between the two ends. This CDR3 has 16 residues. Germline V lookup: CDR1 KGHSY, CDR2 FQNENV.

The chain couples TRBV11-3 to TRBJ2-5; 15 nucleotides line up with TRBD2. V shed 3 bases and J 1 base; nucleotides not matched to a gene: 3. This CDR3 spans 17 amino acids. Germline values: CDR1 SGHNT, CDR2 YENEEA. The CDR3, as DNA: TGTGCCAGCAGCTTGGGACTAGCGGGAGGAGGCCAAGAGACCCAGTACTTC. This encodes CASSLGLAGGGQETQYF.

The gene calls are TRBV2 and TRBJ2-7; weak D call: TRBD1 (6 bases). This CDR3 region has 13 residues. In germline, CDR1 is SNHLY, CDR2 FYNNEI. V lost 6 bases, J lost 3 bases, and 12 bases lay in between. The CDR3 loop reads CASRGVDSYEQYF. DNA of the CDR3: TGTGCCAGCAGGGGGGTGGACAGCTACGAGCAGTACTTC.

The chain is built from TRBV19 and TRBJ2-3; D ambiguous. V was shortened by 3 bases and J by 2 bases, with 0 bases between the two germline ends. The germline CDR1 and CDR2 sequences are LNHDA and SQIVND (reference sequence). The length of the CDR3 is 11 residues. CDR3 bases: TGTGCCAGTAGTATCACAGATACGCAGTATTTT. Amino acids: CASSITDTQYF.

This rearrangement joins TRBV6-8 to TRBJ1-1, with no clear D. Germline CDR1 and CDR2: MNHGY and SAAAGT. V shed 6 bases and J shed 0 bases, with 8 bases lying between them. This CDR3 has 13 amino acids. The CDR3, as DNA: TGTGCCAGCAGCCCAACCTTGAACACTGAAGCTTTCTTT. Translated, it gives CASSPTLNTEAFF.

The chain carries TRBV29-1 and TRBJ2-1; possibly TRBD2 for D (5 bases). Trimming took off 1 base at V and 8 bases at J, with 9 bases between the two ends. In germline, CDR1 is SQVTM, CDR2 ANQGSEA. The length of the CDR3 is 12 residues. The CDR3 nucleotides read TGCAGCGTTGAAGGAGGGAGCTATGAGCAGTTCTTC. Protein product: CSVEGGSYEQFF.

This clone was seen more than once but under ten times. The chain couples TRBV9 to TRBJ1-1; 9 nucleotides agree with TRBD1. The CDR3 is 15 amino acids. Germline assignment: CDR1 SGDLS and CDR2 YYNGEE. The V gene end was trimmed by 5 bases and the J gene end by 1 base; junction bases not matched to a gene: 6. CDR3 in DNA: TGTGCCAGCAGTGCGGGACAGGGATGGAACACTGAAGCTTTCTTT. Translated: CASSAGQGWNTEAFF.

This clone is categorized as medium-sized. This rearrangement joins TRBV11-3 to TRBJ1-1; a possible D gene is TRBD1 (5 bases). V dropped 4 bases and J dropped 1 base, with 10 bases sitting between them. This CDR3 is built from 14 residues. Germline V gives CDR1 SGHNT, CDR2 YENEEA. The CDR3 nucleotides read TGTGCCAGCAGCTCCCGGGACTCGAACACTGAAGCTTTCTTT. Its translation: CASSSRDSNTEAFF.

This clone was seen more than once but under ten times. The chain combines TRBV11-3 with TRBJ2-1; the match to TRBD2 covers 13 bases. Germline lookup yields CDR1 SGHNT and CDR2 YENEEA. The CDR3 covers 16 residues. After removal of 3 bases from V and 9 bases from J, the junction contained 8 bases not matched to a gene. The CDR3 reads CASSFSGTSGNSEQFF. CDR3 nucleotides: TGTGCCAGCAGCTTCTCCGGGACTAGCGGGAATAGTGAGCAGTTCTTC.